These T cell receptor beta chains were read from a single sample in a study of blood T cell repertoires in COVID-19. Here immunoSEQ multiplex PCR was the method, and the copy in TCRdb shows in-frame clones only, minus some. The data show around 180,000 clones, with 85% to 90% seen just once and approximately 4.5% held by the top ten. The sequencing input was peripheral blood. The receptors stem from a human donor in a cohort sampled during active COVID-19. CDR3s include the opening cysteine and the closing phenylalanine or tryptophan. The D gene is left open where the match is weak. Only some rows state a clone size, as once, few, many or a class for expanded clones.

v_gene	d_gene	j_gene	abundance	CDR3nt	CDR3aa
TRBV7-6	TRBD2	TRBJ2-7	-	TGTGCCAGCAGCTTAGGGCTAGCGGGACCTTCTTCCTACGAGCAGTACTTC	CASSLGLAGPSSYEQYF
TRBV3-1/TRBV3-2	TRBD2	TRBJ2-4	-	TGTGCCAGCAGCCCTTTCAGCAGGACTAGCGGGGGATTGGTCAAAAACATTCAGTACTTC	CASSPFSRTSGGLVKNIQYF
TRBV7-5	-	TRBJ2-5	-	TGTGCCAGAAGCTTAGGCAGTGGCGGGGGGTGGAAGACCCAGTACTTC	CARSLGSGGGWKTQYF
TRBV30	-	TRBJ2-5	-	TGTGCCTGGAGTGTAGGATTAGACAACCAAGAGACCCAGTACTTC	CAWSVGLDNQETQYF
TRBV2	TRBD1	TRBJ2-6	-	TGTGCCAGCAGTGAAGCGGGGACAGGACCCAGGAGCTCTGGGGCCAACGTCCTGACTTTC	CASSEAGTGPRSSGANVLTF
TRBV18	TRBD2	TRBJ2-1	-	TGTGCCAGCTCACCACATGTCCTAGCGGGGGGAAGCTCCTACAATGAGCAGTTCTTC	CASSPHVLAGGSSYNEQFF
TRBV14	TRBD1	TRBJ2-7	once	TGTGCCAGCAGCCAATTACTGGGTGAGCGGACAGGGCCGGGCGAGCAGTACTTC	CASSQLLGERTGPGEQYF
TRBV21-1	-	TRBJ2-2	-	TGTGCCAGCAGGAGGAGGTTATTCACCGGGGAGCTGTTTTTT	CASRRRLFTGELFF
TRBV19	-	TRBJ2-1	-	TGTGCCAGTAGTATAAGATTGAGAGCGGTATCCTACAATGAGCAGTTCTTC	CASSIRLRAVSYNEQFF
TRBV29-1	-	TRBJ2-1	-	TGCAGCGCGAGCAGGGGAGCAGGAGGCAATGAGCAGTTCTTC	CSASRGAGGNEQFF
TRBV9	-	TRBJ2-7	-	TGTGCCAGCAGCCCACAGGGATCCTTATACGAGCAGTACTTC	CASSPQGSLYEQYF
TRBV7-9	TRBD2	TRBJ2-3	-	TGTGCCAGCAGTGTCCAGCGGGGGGGCGTAGATACGCAGTATTTT	CASSVQRGGVDTQYF
TRBV18	-	TRBJ1-5	once	TGTGCCAGCTCACCACGGCAAGATCAGCCCCAGCATTTT	CASSPRQDQPQHF